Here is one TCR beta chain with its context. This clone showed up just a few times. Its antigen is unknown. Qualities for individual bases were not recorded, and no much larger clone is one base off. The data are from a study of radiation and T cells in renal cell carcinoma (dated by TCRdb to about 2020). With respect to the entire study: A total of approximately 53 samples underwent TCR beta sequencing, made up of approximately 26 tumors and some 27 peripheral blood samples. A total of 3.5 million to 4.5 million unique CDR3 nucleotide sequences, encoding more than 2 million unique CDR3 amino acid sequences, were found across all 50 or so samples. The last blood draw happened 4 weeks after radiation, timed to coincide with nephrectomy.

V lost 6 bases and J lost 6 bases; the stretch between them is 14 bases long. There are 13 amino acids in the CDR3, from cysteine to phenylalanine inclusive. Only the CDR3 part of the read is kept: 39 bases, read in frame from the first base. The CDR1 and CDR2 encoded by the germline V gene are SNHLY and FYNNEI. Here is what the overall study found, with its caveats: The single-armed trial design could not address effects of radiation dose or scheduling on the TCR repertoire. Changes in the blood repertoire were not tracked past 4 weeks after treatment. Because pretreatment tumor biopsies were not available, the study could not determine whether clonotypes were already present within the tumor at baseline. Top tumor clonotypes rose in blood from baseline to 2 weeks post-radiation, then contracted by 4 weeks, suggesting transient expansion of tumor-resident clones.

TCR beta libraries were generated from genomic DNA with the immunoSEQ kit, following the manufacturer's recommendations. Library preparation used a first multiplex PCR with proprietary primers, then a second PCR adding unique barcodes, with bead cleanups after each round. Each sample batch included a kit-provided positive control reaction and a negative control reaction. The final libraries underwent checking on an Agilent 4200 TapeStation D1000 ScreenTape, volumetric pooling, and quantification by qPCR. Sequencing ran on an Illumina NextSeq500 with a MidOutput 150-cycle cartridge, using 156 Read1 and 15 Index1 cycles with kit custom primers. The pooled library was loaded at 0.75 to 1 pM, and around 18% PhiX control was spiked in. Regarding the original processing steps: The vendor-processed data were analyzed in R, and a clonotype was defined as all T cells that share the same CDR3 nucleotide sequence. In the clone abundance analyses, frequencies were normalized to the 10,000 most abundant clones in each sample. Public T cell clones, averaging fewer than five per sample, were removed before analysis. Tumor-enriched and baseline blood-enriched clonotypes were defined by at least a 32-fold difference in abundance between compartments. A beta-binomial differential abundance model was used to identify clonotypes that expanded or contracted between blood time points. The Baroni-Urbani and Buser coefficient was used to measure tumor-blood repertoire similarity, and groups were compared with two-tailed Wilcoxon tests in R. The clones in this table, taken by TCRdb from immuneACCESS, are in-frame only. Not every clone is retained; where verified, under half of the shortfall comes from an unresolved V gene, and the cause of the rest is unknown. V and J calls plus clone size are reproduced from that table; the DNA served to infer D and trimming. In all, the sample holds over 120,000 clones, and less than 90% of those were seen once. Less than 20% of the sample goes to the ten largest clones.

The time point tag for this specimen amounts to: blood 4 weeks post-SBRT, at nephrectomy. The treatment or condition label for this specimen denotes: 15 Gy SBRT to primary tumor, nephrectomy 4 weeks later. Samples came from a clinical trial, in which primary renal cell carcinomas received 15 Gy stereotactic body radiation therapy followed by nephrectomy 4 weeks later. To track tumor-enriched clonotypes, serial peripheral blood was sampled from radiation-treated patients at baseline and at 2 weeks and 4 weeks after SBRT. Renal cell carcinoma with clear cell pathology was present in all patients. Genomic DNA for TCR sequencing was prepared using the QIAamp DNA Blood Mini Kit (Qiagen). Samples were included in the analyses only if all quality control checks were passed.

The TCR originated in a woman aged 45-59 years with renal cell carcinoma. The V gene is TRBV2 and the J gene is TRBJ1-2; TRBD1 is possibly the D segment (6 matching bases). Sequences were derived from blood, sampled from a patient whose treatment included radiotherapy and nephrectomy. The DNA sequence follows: TGTGCCAGCAGGCTGATGGGGGGCGATGGCTACACCTTC. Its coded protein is CASRLMGGDGYTF.